The entry that follows covers one T cell receptor beta chain sequence. Germline assignment: CDR1 SGHAT and CDR2 FQNNGV. The V end was cut by 5 bases, the J end by 6 bases, with 11 bases between. The CDR3 length is 13 residues. The data were obtained in a study of blood T cell repertoires in COVID-19. Study summary: Samples taken during acute and convalescent COVID-19 were collected in the United States, Italy and Spain.

In the original analysis: Quantification of nucleated cells was approximated via reference gene primer amplification. This table comes from immunoSEQ multiplex PCR, and its TCRdb copy is limited to in-frame clones, with some not included. V and J calls plus clone size are reproduced from that table; the DNA served to infer D and trimming. The data show under 300,000 clones, around 81% seen once. V and J are TRBV11-2 and TRBJ2-1; D gene unclear. Source material: peripheral blood. The TCR was taken from a woman aged 55-69 years with active or convalescent COVID-19. The CDR3 nucleotides read TGTGCCAGCAGCCTGGGCCAGGTCAATGAGCAGTTCTTC. Translated, it gives CASSLGQVNEQFF.